One and the same sample provided the 29 T cell receptor beta chains below, sequenced in a study of T cell responses to AZD1222 COVID-19 vaccine. Sequencing was performed with immunoSEQ multiplex PCR; in TCRdb, only in-frame clones are kept and a portion is missing. This sample yields about 180,000 clones, of which roughly nine tenths are seen a single time; 6.9% belongs to the top ten. Source: peripheral blood, taken on day 0 of AZD1222 vaccination. The receptor source for this set is an adult in good health.

This clone was seen only once. The gene calls are TRBV5-1 and TRBJ1-2, with 7 bases lining up with TRBD1. Germline trimming cut 1 base from V and 6 bases from J; bases unmatched to any gene: 6. This CDR3 is built from 14 residues. Germline CDR1 is SGHRS and CDR2 is YFSETQ. CDR3 sequence (DNA): TGCGCCAGCAGCTTGCGAGGGGGCGAAAATGGCTACACCTTC. Amino acids: CASSLRGGENGYTF.

A few counts support this clone. The genes are TRBV10-3 and TRBJ1-5; unclear D gene. The CDR3 runs to 12 residues. The V end lost 0 bases, the J end lost 9 bases, and 6 bases lay between the germline ends. Germline V gene data show CDR1 as ENHRY and CDR2 as SYGVKD. CDR3 coding DNA: TGTGCCATCAGTGAGTCGTCCCTGCCCCAGCATTTT. This encodes CAISESSLPQHF.

V usage is TRBV27 and J usage is TRBJ1-6; the match to TRBD1 covers 10 bases. The germline gives CDR1 MNHEY, CDR2 SMNVEV (reference sequence). Trimming at V came to 5 bases and at J to 6 bases, leaving 4 bases not matched to a gene. This CDR3 region has 15 residues. Written as DNA, the CDR3 is TGTGCCAGCAGTAGACAGGGGGCATCTAATTCACCCCTCCACTTT. Translated, it gives CASSRQGASNSPLHF.

This clone was observed a few times. V and J are TRBV9 and TRBJ2-3; the match to TRBD2 covers 13 bases. Germline-derived CDR1 and CDR2 are SGDLS and YYNGEE. Trimming took 0 bases from V and 5 from J; bases not matched to a gene: 3. The CDR3 length is 16 residues. This CDR3 reads CASSVGLAGGGDTQYF. The CDR3 nucleotides read TGTGCCAGCAGCGTAGGACTAGCGGGGGGCGGAGATACGCAGTATTTT. The entire variable domain, with the rest obtained from reference TRBV9 and TRBJ2-3, is as follows: DSGVTQTPKHLITATGQRVTLRCSPRSGDLSVYWYQQSLDQGLQFLIQYYNGEERAKGNILERFSAQQFPDLHSELNLSSLELGDSALYFCASSVGLAGGGDTQYFGPGTRLTVL.

The chain has TRBV27 and TRBJ1-2; no clear D. V lost 6 bases and J lost 4, with 9 bases in between. The CDR3 contains 12 residues. Germline assignment: CDR1 MNHEY and CDR2 SMNVEV (reference sequence). DNA of the CDR3: TGTGCCAGCAGGACACGCCTCTATGGCTACACCTTC. It yields the protein CASRTRLYGYTF.

The chain is built from TRBV20-1 and TRBJ2-7, with 8 bases matching TRBD2. The CDR3 has 12 residues. Germline CDR1 and CDR2: DFQATT and SNEGSKA (reference sequence). V was pared by 3 bases and J by 6 bases, with 4 bases of the junction left unmatched. This CDR3 is CSASRTSSEQYF. The DNA of the CDR3 is TGCAGTGCTAGTAGGACTAGCTCCGAGCAGTACTTC.

The rearrangement links TRBV5-4 to TRBJ1-6; the D gene is possibly TRBD1 (6 bases). This CDR3 is built from 16 residues. CDR1 SGHNT and CDR2 YYREEE come from the germline V gene (reference sequence). V gave up 4 bases and J gave up 7 bases, with 18 bases separating them. CDR3 residues: CASSLGGQLANSPLHF. The CDR3 DNA follows: TGTGCCAGCAGCCTGGGTGGACAGTTAGCAAATTCACCCCTCCACTTT.

The chain uses TRBV13 and TRBJ2-2, with 8 positions matching TRBD1. Germline CDR1 and CDR2: PRHDT and FYEKMQ (reference sequence). The V and J ends lost 8 bases and 1 base, in that order; junction bases with no gene match: 6. The CDR3 is made up of 15 amino acids. The CDR3 is CASGVTGENTGELFF. The CDR3 DNA reads TGTGCCAGCGGTGTGACAGGGGAGAACACCGGGGAGCTGTTTTTT.

CDR3 in amino acids: CASSYSGGVRVTQYF. DNA of the CDR3: TGTGCCAGCAGCTATAGCGGGGGGGTTCGAGTGACCCAGTACTTC. V and J are TRBV6-5 and TRBJ2-5; 11 positions agree with TRBD2. CDR1 and CDR2 (germline): MNHEY, SVGAGI. The CDR3 is made up of 15 amino acids. V trimming: 6 bases; J trimming: 7 bases; junction bases outside the gene matches: 10.

The CDR3, as DNA: TGTGCCAGCAGGCCGGACAGGGGATACAATGAGCAGTTCTTC. Residues: CASRPDRGYNEQFF. This chain links TRBV6-5 with TRBJ2-1; 9 nucleotides agree with TRBD1. J lost 4 bases, V lost 6 bases, and 4 bases had no gene match. This CDR3 spans 14 amino acids. Germline CDR1 reads MNHEY; CDR2 reads SVGAGI.

The V and J genes are TRBV10-3 and TRBJ2-1, with no clear D. Germline-derived CDR1 and CDR2 are ENHRY and SYGVKD. This CDR3 has 11 residues. Deletions cut 5 bases from V and 8 bases from J, with 7 bases between. DNA of the CDR3: TGTGCCATCAGTCGAAGGGATGAGCAGTTCTTC. Translation gives CAISRRDEQFF.

CDR3 sequence: CAISEERGGVQPQHF. In DNA, the CDR3 is TGTGCCATCAGTGAGGAGAGAGGGGGCGTCCAGCCCCAGCATTTT. This chain links TRBV10-3 with TRBJ1-5; 7 bases are a match to TRBD1. After removal of 2 bases from V and 7 bases from J, the junction contained 8 bases not matched to a gene. This CDR3 has 15 residues. Germline CDR1 reads ENHRY; CDR2 reads SYGVKD.

This clone was found once. This chain connects TRBV6-5 to TRBJ2-1; 11 nucleotides match TRBD1. From germline, CDR1 is MNHEY and CDR2 SVGAGI. The CDR3 contains 15 residues. The V and J ends lost 7 bases and 7 bases, in that order; junction bases with no gene match: 9. The CDR3 sequence: CASTRTGGAQNEQFF. The CDR3 DNA is TGTGCCAGCACTCGGACAGGGGGCGCCCAAAATGAGCAGTTCTTC.

The chain recombines TRBV7-9 with TRBJ1-2, with D possibly being TRBD1 (5 bases). CDR3 length: 13 residues. Germline lookup yields CDR1 SEHNR and CDR2 FQNEAQ (reference sequence). V lost 4 bases and J 5 bases, leaving 11 bases between the germline ends. The CDR3, as DNA: TGTGCCAGCAGCTGGGGGGAAGAATATGGCTACACCTTC. Protein product: CASSWGEEYGYTF. Complete variable domain (other parts from reference TRBV7-9 and TRBJ1-2): DTGVSQNPRHKITKRGQNVTFRCDPISEHNRLYWYRQTLGQGPEFLTYFQNEAQLEKSRLLSDRFSAERPKGSFSTLEIQRTEQGDSAMYLCASSWGEEYGYTFGSGTRLTVV.

The chain recombines TRBV5-1 with TRBJ1-3; a possible D gene is TRBD1 (5 bases). V was pared by 0 bases and J by 1 base, with 8 bases between. The CDR3 has 15 amino acids. The V gene's germline CDR1 is SGHRS and CDR2 YFSETQ. The CDR3, as DNA: TGCGCCAGCAGCTTGGAAGCAGGGTCTGGAAACACCATATATTTT. This translates into CASSLEAGSGNTIYF. The full variable domain, completed using reference TRBV5-1 and TRBJ1-3, is KAGVTQTPRYLIKTRGQQVTLSCSPISGHRSVSWYQQTPGQGLQFLFEYFSETQRNKGNFPGRFSGRQFSNSRSEMNVSTLELGDSALYLCASSLEAGSGNTIYFGEGSWLTVV.

The chain employs TRBV14 and TRBJ1-2, with 7 bases matching TRBD1. With 4 bases clipped from V and 1 base from J, the junction kept 9 bases outside the gene matches. The germline CDR1 and CDR2 sequences are SGHDN and FVKESK. The CDR3 spans 16 residues. The DNA of the CDR3 is TGTGCCAGCAGCCCCAAGGACAGGCGATTTAACTATGGCTACACCTTC. Translating it yields CASSPKDRRFNYGYTF.

The chain employs TRBV11-1 and TRBJ2-7; D gene ambiguous. The germline V gene has CDR1 SGHAT and CDR2 FQDESV (reference sequence). The CDR3 runs to 13 residues. V was cut by 3 bases and J by 0 bases, with 6 bases left in between. The CDR3 loop reads CASSFGSSYEQYV. CDR3 bases: TGTGCCAGCAGCTTCGGCAGCTCCTACGAGCAGTACGTC.

This clone was seen once. The chain is built from TRBV9 and TRBJ2-7; no firm D call. With 4 bases removed from V and 2 bases from J, the gap between germline ends came to 10 bases. Germline V gene data show CDR1 as SGDLS and CDR2 as YYNGEE. The CDR3 consists of 13 residues. CDR3 bases: TGTGCCAGCAGCCTCGGTGGAACCTACGAGCAGTACTTC. Translating gives CASSLGGTYEQYF.

The CDR3 region is CASSKDCRGPEKLFF. The CDR3 coding sequence is TGTGCCAGCAGCAAAGACTGCAGGGGGCCGGAAAAACTGTTTTTT. The chain links TRBV21-1 to TRBJ1-4; the D call of TRBD1 is as the table states it, not checked on the DNA. TRBV21-1 is a pseudogene locus. The CDR3 totals 15 residues.

This clone was observed a single time. This chain links TRBV7-2 with TRBJ2-1; D is perhaps TRBD2 (6 bases). CDR3 length: 14 residues. Germline values: CDR1 SGHTA, CDR2 FQGNSA. Trimming shortened V by 1 base and J by 6 bases, and 10 bases separated the two germline ends. The CDR3 DNA follows: TGTGCCAGCAGCTTAGGTCTAGCGTTCAATGAGCAGTTCTTC. It specifies CASSLGLAFNEQFF.

This clone is a singleton in its sample. The V gene is TRBV4-3, the J gene TRBJ2-2; 9 bases line up with TRBD1. The CDR3 totals 16 residues. J lost 2 bases, V lost 4 bases, and 5 bases had no gene match. Germline V lookup: CDR1 LGHNA, CDR2 YSLEER. CDR3 loop: CASSPQGASNTGELFF. CDR3 coding DNA: TGCGCCAGCAGCCCACAGGGGGCCTCAAACACCGGGGAGCTGTTTTTT.

The genes are TRBV5-6 and TRBJ2-7; D not certain. The CDR3 runs 11 residues. Germline V gene lookup returns CDR1 SGHDT and CDR2 YYEEEE. Deletions cut 4 bases from V and 7 bases from J, with 9 bases between. DNA for the CDR3: TGTGCCAGCAGCCACCTGACAGAGCAGTACTTC. Translation: CASSHLTEQYF.

This clone was seen just once. The chain carries TRBV28 and TRBJ2-1, with 10 bases aligning to TRBD2. The CDR3 is 18 amino acids. Unmatched junction bases numbered 18, after V lost 6 bases and J lost 7 bases. The germline gives CDR1 MDHEN, CDR2 SYDVKM. The CDR3 region is CASSPLGASGGPLNEQFF. CDR3 in DNA: TGTGCCAGCAGCCCTCTTGGGGCTAGCGGGGGCCCTTTAAATGAGCAGTTCTTC.

The chain recombines TRBV3-1 (or the pseudogene TRBV3-2) with TRBJ2-1, with D unresolved. Deletions cut 4 bases from V and 4 bases from J, with 8 bases between. Per the germline V gene, CDR1 is LGHDT and CDR2 is YNNKEL (reference sequence). The CDR3 runs to 13 residues. The CDR3 sequence: CASSRSNYNEQFF. The CDR3 DNA reads TGTGCCAGCAGCCGCTCAAATTACAATGAGCAGTTCTTC.

The J gene is TRBJ1-2, the V gene TRBV5-1; 7 bases line up with TRBD1. Germline CDR1 reads SGHRS; CDR2 reads YFSETQ. Trimming at V came to 5 bases and at J to 6 bases, leaving 13 bases not matched to a gene. The CDR3 runs to 15 residues. This chain's CDR3 is CASRGTGQGVHGYTF. CDR3 nucleotides: TGCGCCAGCAGGGGCACTGGGCAGGGGGTTCATGGCTACACCTTC. Full variable domain (rest looked up from reference TRBV5-1 and TRBJ1-2): KAGVTQTPRYLIKTRGQQVTLSCSPISGHRSVSWYQQTPGQGLQFLFEYFSETQRNKGNFPGRFSGRQFSNSRSEMNVSTLELGDSALYLCASRGTGQGVHGYTFGSGTRLTVV.

The chain employs TRBV18 and TRBJ1-1, with D possibly matching TRBD1 (6 bases). V was cut by 4 bases and J by 3 bases, with 12 bases left in between. Per germline, CDR1 KGHSH and CDR2 LQKENI. The CDR3 covers 14 residues. CDR3 sequence reads: CASSLTGADTEAFF. The CDR3 nucleotides read TGTGCCAGCTCACTGACGGGGGCGGACACTGAAGCTTTCTTT.

This clone was seen only a few times. Additional DNA sequences in this sample encode the identical CDR3. The genes are TRBV5-6 and TRBJ2-7, with D maybe TRBD2 (5 bases). Trimming cost V 4 bases and J 0 bases, with 5 bases left between them. Germline lookup yields CDR1 SGHDT and CDR2 YYEEEE. The CDR3 is 12 residues long. The CDR3 DNA follows: TGTGCCAGCAGCGGGAGCTCCTACGAGCAGTACTTC. The encoded protein is CASSGSSYEQYF.

CDR3 in DNA: TGTGCCAGTAGTGTCAGAAGCTCCTATAATTCACCCCTCCACTTT. Translation: CASSVRSSYNSPLHF. The chain combines TRBV19 with TRBJ1-6; D is unclear. V was pared by 5 bases and J by 0 bases, with 8 bases between. Germline CDR1 reads LNHDA; CDR2 reads SQIVND (reference sequence). This CDR3 spans 15 amino acids. The whole variable domain, remainder taken from reference TRBV19 and TRBJ1-6, is DGGITQSPKYLFRKEGQNVTLSCEQNLNHDAMYWYRQDPGQGLRLIYYSQIVNDFQKGDIAEGYSVSREKKESFPLTVTSAQKNPTAFYLCASSVRSSYNSPLHFGNGTRLTVT.

This clone showed up just once. This chain connects TRBV5-5 to TRBJ2-1; D ambiguous. The germline CDR1 and CDR2 sequences are SGHKS and YYEKEE (reference sequence). V dropped 0 bases and J dropped 6 bases, with 10 bases sitting between them. The CDR3 covers 14 residues. As DNA, the CDR3 is TGTGCCAGCAGCTTGGAGGGTAGTGTCAATGAGCAGTTCTTC. Translated: CASSLEGSVNEQFF.